This entry lists 15 T cell receptor beta chains sequenced from one sample in a study of T cells in Graves' hyperthyroidism and ophthalmopathy. Amplification yielded TCR beta CDR3 regions, with RNA transcripts as the source. The primer set for the first-round RT-PCR of the TCR CDR3 was HTBI. In TCRdb, the multiplex PCR reads were re-called with MiXCR into one record per CDR3 protein. Of around 690,000 distinct CDR3 sequences listed, 17% were seen once; the top ten hold 15% to 18%. The source material was blood. The receptors stem from a man between 45 and 60 years old with Graves' hyperthyroidism.

The V and J genes are TRBV5-1 and TRBJ2-1, with TRBD2 as a possible D gene (6 bases). V lost 4 bases and J 6 bases, leaving 11 bases between the germline ends. The CDR3 has 13 amino acids. CDR1 is SGHRS and CDR2 is YFSETQ in the germline V gene. The CDR3 DNA reads TGCGCCAGCAGCCCCGGACTACCCAATGAGCAGTTCTTC. Its protein is CASSPGLPNEQFF.

This clonotype has a count of ten or more. The chain uses TRBV6-1 and TRBJ2-7; no clear D. Trimming removed 6 bases at V and 5 bases at J, with 20 bases between. Germline loops: CDR1 MNHNS, CDR2 SASEGT. The CDR3 loop spans 15 amino acids. CDR3 residues: CASSPAGSRIDEQYF. Written as DNA, the CDR3 is TGTGCCAGCAGCCCCGCAGGTAGCAGGATCGACGAGCAGTACTTC.

This clonotype has only a few counts. The CDR3 DNA is TGTGCCAGCAGTGAGGGACAGGGGGTAGTTTATGAGCAGTTCTTC. This translates into CASSEGQGVVYEQFF. The rearrangement joins TRBV27 to TRBJ2-1; 11 nucleotides line up with TRBD1. Trimming at V came to 5 bases and at J to 8 bases, leaving 8 bases not matched to a gene. This CDR3 comprises 15 residues. Per the germline V gene, CDR1 is MNHEY and CDR2 is SMNVEV (reference sequence).

This clonotype was counted at least ten times. J is TRBJ1-1 and V is TRBV11-1; D is unresolved. Trimming shortened V by 0 bases and J by 5 bases, and 7 bases separated the two germline ends. The CDR3 extends over 13 amino acids. The V gene's germline CDR1 is SGHAT and CDR2 FQDESV (reference sequence). The chain's CDR3 is CASSLARGTEAFF. The CDR3 bases are TGTGCCAGCAGCTTAGCCCGGGGAACTGAAGCTTTCTTT.

This clonotype was recorded once. CDR3 in DNA: TGTGCCAGCATACCGGGACGGGCCCTCTCTGGGGCCAACGTCCTGACTTTC. Translation gives CASIPGRALSGANVLTF. The rearrangement joins TRBV6-1 to TRBJ2-6; D possibly matches TRBD1 or TRBD2 (5 bases each). Trimming removed 7 bases from V and 0 bases from J, with 16 bases in between. This CDR3 spans 17 amino acids. Per germline, CDR1 MNHNS and CDR2 SASEGT.

The CDR3 loop is CASSVVVSTDTQYF. Here the CDR3 DNA reads TGTGCCAGCAGCGTGGTGGTAAGCACAGATACGCAGTATTTT. The chain links TRBV14 to TRBJ2-3; D gene ambiguous. Germline CDR1 is SGHDN and CDR2 is FVKESK. The CDR3 has 14 residues. V was cut by 5 bases and J by 0 bases, with 9 bases left in between. The complete variable domain, with remaining parts taken from reference TRBV14 and TRBJ2-3, reads EAGVTQFPSHSVIEKGQTVTLRCDPISGHDNLYWYRRVMGKEIKFLLHFVKESKQDESGMPNNRFLAERTGGTYSTLKVQPAELEDSGVYFCASSVVVSTDTQYFGPGTRLTVL.

V usage is TRBV6-2 or TRBV6-3 and J usage is TRBJ2-7; D may correspond to TRBD1 or TRBD2 (5 bases each). The CDR3 loop spans 14 amino acids. Trimming stripped 7 bases from V and 5 bases from J, with 18 bases between. The V gene's germline CDR1 is MNHEY and CDR2 SVGEGT. Here the CDR3 reads CASKRDRSLDEQYF. For the CDR3, the DNA is TGTGCCAGCAAACGGGACCGGTCGTTGGACGAGCAGTACTTC.

In its sample, this clonotype was seen many times. The chain employs TRBV27 and TRBJ2-5; maybe TRBD2 (6 bases). V was trimmed by 5 bases and J by 4 bases, leaving 14 bases between them. The CDR3 spans 14 residues. The germline V gene encodes CDR1 MNHEY and CDR2 SMNVEV (reference sequence). This chain's CDR3 is CASSLLLEGETQYF. For the CDR3, the DNA is TGTGCCAGCAGTCTCCTTTTGGAGGGAGAGACCCAGTACTTC.

Ten or more counts support this clonotype. The CDR3 here is CAITGEDQGTGLDTQYF. As DNA, the CDR3 is TGTGCCATCACTGGAGAGGATCAGGGGACTGGTCTAGATACGCAGTATTTT. The chain combines TRBV10-3 with TRBJ2-3; D is perhaps TRBD1 or TRBD2 (6 bases each). V was shortened by 7 bases and J by 5 bases, with 25 bases between the two germline ends. The CDR3 covers 17 residues. The germline CDR1 and CDR2 sequences are ENHRY and SYGVKD.

This clonotype was seen many times. The rearrangement uses TRBV11-2 and TRBJ2-1; D unresolved. V was pared by 6 bases and J by 3 bases, with 15 bases between. Per the germline V gene, CDR1 is SGHAT and CDR2 is FQNNGV. This CDR3 has 15 amino acids. CDR3 sequence: CASRHYFRSYNEQFF. The DNA of the CDR3 is TGTGCCAGCAGGCATTATTTCAGGAGCTACAATGAGCAGTTCTTC. Full variable domain (outside the CDR3, taken from reference TRBV11-2 and TRBJ2-1): EAGVAQSPRYKIIEKRQSVAFWCNPISGHATLYWYQQILGQGPKLLIQFQNNGVVDDSQLPKDRFSAERLKGVDSTLKIQPAKLEDSAVYLCASRHYFRSYNEQFFGPGTRLTVL.

CDR3 in DNA: TGCGCCAGCAGCTTAATTTTACAGGGCCTTAGGGATACGCAGTATTTT. This gives the protein CASSLILQGLRDTQYF. The chain links TRBV5-1 to TRBJ2-3; perhaps TRBD1 as D (6 bases). Trimming cost V 2 bases and J 6 bases, with 19 bases left between them. Germline V gene data show CDR1 as SGHRS and CDR2 as YFSETQ. The CDR3 contains 16 residues.

Note on this clonotype: This may be a read error, as it is one base from a much larger clone. The rearrangement joins TRBV10-3 to TRBJ1-2; D may be TRBD1 (6 bases). The CDR3 runs to 12 residues. Germline loops: CDR1 ENHRY, CDR2 SYGVKD. The CDR3 sequence is CVSTGRVYGYTF. The CDR3 DNA is TGTGTCAGTACAGGGAGGGTCTATGGCTACACCTTC.

This clonotype has ten or more counts. V is TRBV12-3 or TRBV12-4 and J is TRBJ1-1; 8 positions agree with TRBD1. The J segment lost 2 bases and the V segment lost 5 bases, leaving 7 bases of the junction unmatched. CDR3 length equals 15 residues. This CDR3 reads CASSPGQGRNTEAFF. The CDR3 DNA follows: TGTGCCAGCAGTCCAGGACAGGGTAGAAACACTGAAGCTTTCTTT.

The chain combines TRBV9 with TRBJ1-3; D is uncertain. The germline V and J ends were trimmed by 2 bases and 2 bases, with 23 bases remaining between them. This CDR3 contains 19 residues. In germline, CDR1 is SGDLS, CDR2 YYNGEE. The CDR3 loop reads CASSVDTYDRGITGNTIYF. In DNA form, the CDR3 reads TGTGCCAGCAGCGTCGACACCTATGATCGAGGAATCACTGGAAACACCATATATTTT.

The chain joins TRBV20-1 to TRBJ2-1, with 7 nucleotides matching TRBD2. Germline trimming cut 5 bases from V and 7 bases from J; bases unmatched to any gene: 14. The CDR3 spans 15 residues. Germline V CDR1 and CDR2: DFQATT, SNEGSKA (reference sequence). The CDR3 DNA sequence: TGCAGTGCTCAGAGCGAGGCGGGAGTTGATAATGAGCAGTTCTTC. This codes for CSAQSEAGVDNEQFF.